This TCR beta chain was identified in a study of response to subunit inactivated influenza vaccine. The CDR3 is made up of 15 amino acids. In germline, CDR1 is MGHRA, CDR2 YSYEKL. Unmatched junction bases numbered 7, after V lost 6 bases and J lost 0 bases. TCRdb reanalysed the RT-PCR reads using MiXCR and keeps one entry per CDR3 protein. The sample consists of approximately 500,000 distinct CDR3 sequences, roughly 15% of them appearing once. This clonotype has only a few counts. The J gene is TRBJ2-7, the V gene TRBV4-1, with 8 bases fitting TRBD1. This TCR came from a man aged 45 to 65 who received an inactivated influenza vaccine. The sample consisted of PBMCs from blood, taken 11 to 12 days after vaccination. This CDR3 reads CASSPRGQSSYEQYF. The CDR3 bases are TGCGCCAGCAGTCCCAGGGGGCAGAGCTCCTACGAGCAGTACTTC.